The clone carrying this T cell receptor beta chain was found many times. Diagnoses rested on clinical symptoms, serum thyroxine and TRAb, thyroid ultrasound and orbital computed tomography. The data belong to a study of T cells in Graves' hyperthyroidism and ophthalmopathy. RNA transcripts were the template for amplifying TCR beta CDR3 regions. The HTBI set primed first-round TCR CDR3 RT-PCR. TCRdb redid the calling of the multiplex PCR reads with MiXCR, one entry per CDR3 protein. Seen here are about 250,000 distinct CDR3 sequences, about 25% observed once, and the top ten hold about a third. The CDR3 is made up of 18 amino acids. Germline assignment: CDR1 MDHEN and CDR2 SYDVKM. Losses at the gene ends were 2 bases for V and 1 base for J; bases not matched to a gene: 7.

Sequencing was carried out using blood. The chain uses TRBV28 and TRBJ2-2, with TRBD2 identical over 10 bases. The clonotype was recovered from a woman aged 40 to 50 with Graves' ophthalmopathy. The CDR3 reads CASSLPWIAGGNTGELFF. CDR3 bases: TGTGCCAGCAGTTTACCCTGGATAGCGGGAGGGAACACCGGGGAGCTGTTTTTT.